One sample yielded the 14 T cell receptor gamma chains listed below, sequenced in a study of γδ T cells in repeated Plasmodium falciparum infection. TCRdb called clones from the multiplex PCR reads again using CATT. In the table there are about 15,000 gamma-chain clones, roughly 1.7% of which are singletons. Gammadelta T cells were flow-sorted from PBMC into Vgamma9/Vdelta2+ and Vdelta2-negative populations for bulk analysis. The sample consisted of gamma-delta T cells from blood. Receptors were obtained from a pool of human donors (malaria-infected and uninfected, not separated).

This clone was seen at least ten times. A far larger clone differs by one base, so this is likely a read error. The chain links TRGV9 to TRGJP. This CDR3 comprises 19 residues. V was pared by 0 bases and J by 4 bases, with 9 bases of the junction left unmatched. Germline V CDR1 and CDR2: GITISATS, ISYDGTV (reference sequence). DNA of the CDR3: TGTGCCTTGTGGGAGGTGCATCGCACTCAAGAGTTGGGCAAAAAAATCAAGGTATTT. It is translated as CALWEVHRTQELGKKIKVF.

In the case of this clone: The likely explanation is a read error, given a far larger clone one base away. Other DNA sequences in the same sample also yield this CDR3. The chain has TRGV4 and TRGJ1 or TRGJ2. The J gene comes from matching the DNA to germline here; TCRdb lacks it. This CDR3 is 11 amino acids long. J gave up 12 bases and V 4 bases, and 9 bases lay outside the gene matches. The V gene's germline CDR1 is EGSTGY and CDR2 YDSYTSSV. CDR3 DNA: TGTGCCACCTGGGACGGGCCACGGAAACTCTTT. The encoded protein is CATWDGPRKLF.

There are many counts of this clone. This likely came from a read error, as a far larger clone is one base away. This sample also contains other DNA sequences that code for the same CDR3. The chain uses TRGV5 and TRGJ1 or TRGJ2. CDR3 length: 14 amino acids. The germline V gene has CDR1 VINAFY and CDR2 YDVSNSKD. The CDR3 region has the DNA TGTGCCACCTGGGACAGGCTTGCGTATTATAAGAAGCTCTTT. Its translation is CATWDRLAYYKKLF.

This clone was seen at least ten times. TCRdb's protein, taken from a much larger clone, differs from this DNA's translation at residue 13, likely owing to a read error; the protein displayed comes from the DNA. The chain carries TRGV3 and TRGJP2. The CDR3 runs 18 residues. Germline V lookup: CDR1 VTNTFY, CDR2 YDVSTARD (reference sequence). The chain's CDR3 is CATWDRPLGPWSGWIKTF. Here the CDR3 DNA reads TGTGCCACCTGGGACAGGCCATTAGGCCCCTGGAGTGGTTGGATCAAGACGTTT.

About this clone itself: TCRdb assigns this DNA the protein of a much larger clone, which departs from its translation at residue 8; this likely reflects a read error, and the protein shown comes from translating the DNA. This chain uses TRGV9 with TRGJ1 or TRGJ2. Matching the DNA to germline supplied the J gene, which TCRdb does not give. V trimming: 0 bases; J trimming: 12 bases; junction bases outside the gene matches: 5. CDR1 and CDR2 (germline): GITISATS, ISYDGTV (reference sequence). The CDR3 has 11 amino acids. The CDR3 DNA follows: TGTGCCTTGTGGGAGGTGAAGGGGAAACTCTTT. Amino acids: CALWEVKGKLF.

The sample holds many counts of this clone. A far bigger clonotype differs at one base, so this is likely a read error. Distinct nucleotide sequences in the sample also encode this CDR3. The chain links TRGV3 to TRGJ1 or TRGJ2. Germline V gives CDR1 VTNTFY, CDR2 YDVSTARD (reference sequence). V lost 9 bases, J lost 7 bases, and 3 bases stayed unmatched. There are 9 residues in the CDR3. Written as DNA, the CDR3 is TGTGCCACCGGCTATAAGAAACTCTTT. Residues: CATGYKKLF.

A note on this clone: The likely explanation is a read error, given a far larger clone one base away. The same CDR3 arises from other DNA sequences in this sample as well. The gene calls are TRGV9 and TRGJP. The J gene, absent from TCRdb, was called here by matching the DNA to germline. The V gene's germline CDR1 is GITISATS and CDR2 ISYDGTV (reference sequence). The CDR3 is 17 amino acids. The chain's CDR3 is CALWEDAPIGGKKIKVF. Here the CDR3 DNA reads TGTGCCCTGTGGGAGGACGCGCCTATCGGCGGCAAAAAAATCAAGGTATTT.

This clone was detected ten times or more. This rearrangement joins TRGV3 to TRGJ1 or TRGJ2. The CDR3 loop spans 13 amino acids. Germline loops: CDR1 VTNTFY, CDR2 YDVSTARD (reference sequence). V was pared by 0 bases and J by 6 bases, with 5 bases of the junction left unmatched. CDR3 bases: TGTGCCACCTGGGACAGGCATTCTTATAAGAAACTCTTT. Its protein is CATWDRHSYKKLF.

This clone was seen repeatedly, ten times or more. TCRdb attributes to this sequence the protein of a much larger clone, which differs from the DNA translation at residue 11; a read error is likely, and the protein displayed is translated from the DNA. V is TRGV4 and J is TRGJ1 or TRGJ2. This CDR3 region has 13 residues. The ends lost 3 bases at V and 14 bases at J; junction bases unmatched: 16. Germline loops: CDR1 EGSTGY, CDR2 YDSYTSSV. The CDR3 coding sequence is TGTGCCACCTGGGATTATTTAGGGAGGGAGGAACTCTTT. Encoded protein: CATWDYLGREELF.

This clone was picked up many times. TCRdb lists the protein of a much larger clone for this DNA, which differs at residue 4, so this is likely a read error; the protein given here is translated from the DNA itself. There is no J gene call, but TRGV4 is given as the V gene. Germline CDR1 and CDR2: EGSTGY and YDSYTSSV. This CDR3 comprises 10 residues. The chain's CDR3 is CATREHGLVF. The CDR3 DNA reads TGTGCCACCCGGGAACACGGTTTGGTCTTT.

This clone was found a few times. TCRdb's protein, taken from a much larger clone, differs from this DNA's translation at residue 15, likely owing to a read error; the protein displayed comes from the DNA. The V gene is TRGV9, but the J gene lacks a call. The CDR3 is 17 residues long. Germline-derived CDR1 and CDR2 are GITISATS and ISYDGTV (reference sequence). Here the CDR3 reads CALWVVVQELGKKIRVF. The CDR3 coding sequence is TGTGCCTTGTGGGTGGTGGTACAAGAGTTGGGCAAAAAAATCAGGGTATTT.

This clone was seen more than once but under ten times. This DNA's translation differs at residue 7 from TCRdb's protein, which comes from a much larger clone; a read error is likely, and the protein shown is translated from the DNA. V gene TRGV5 combines with J gene TRGJ1 or TRGJ2. V lost 2 bases to trimming and J lost 7 bases; unmatched junction nucleotides: 5. The length of the CDR3 is 12 residues. The germline V gene has CDR1 VINAFY and CDR2 YDVSNSKD. CDR3 residues: CATWDIGYKKLF. The CDR3 nucleotides are TGTGCCACCTGGGACATCGGCTATAAGAAACTCTTT.

This clone occurred a few times. TCRdb's protein for this DNA is that of a much larger clone and differs from the translation at residue 7, likely a read error; the protein shown is the DNA translation. V is TRGV2 and J is TRGJ1 or TRGJ2. Germline CDR1 is EGSNGY and CDR2 is YDSYNSKV. The CDR3 length is 17 residues. V gave up 0 bases and J gave up 2 bases; unmatched junction bases: 13. The CDR3 region is CATWDGVPAKYYYKKLF. The DNA for the CDR3 is TGTGCCACCTGGGACGGGGTCCCCGCCAAGTATTATTATAAGAAACTCTTT.

Details on this clone: TCRdb records a much larger clone's protein for this DNA, with a difference at residue 6 that likely arises from a read error; the protein given is the translation of the DNA. At the DNA level, this CDR3 is encoded by other sequences in the same sample as well. V usage is TRGV9 and J usage is TRGJP. Germline V gives CDR1 GITISATS, CDR2 ISYDGTV (reference sequence). This CDR3 region has 16 residues. J gave up 7 bases and V 5 bases, and 8 bases lay outside the gene matches. The CDR3 nucleotides read TGTGCCTTGTGGGCCCACGGTGAGTTGGGCAAAAAAATCAAGGTATTT. Translating it yields CALWAHGELGKKIKVF.